This T cell receptor beta chain was identified in a study of T cell responses to AZD1222 COVID-19 vaccine. Study-wide results and limits: It should be noted that donors were predominantly white British and more often female, and clonal diversity was possibly underestimated.

Repertoires were generated with immunoSEQ multiplex PCR, while TCRdb's copy carries only in-frame clones and drops some. Counted here are around 160,000 clones, approximately 88% occurring once; the ten biggest clones make up about 16%. Germline V gene sequence: CDR1 SNHLY, CDR2 FYNNEI. There are 12 residues in the CDR3. The V gene lost 4 bases and the J gene lost 5 bases, with 6 bases spanning the gap. About this clone itself: Its antigen is unidentified.

Sequencing used peripheral blood, obtained on day 0 of AZD1222 vaccination. The rearrangement uses TRBV2 and TRBJ2-1, with D perhaps TRBD1 or TRBD2 (5 bases each). The sequence was collected from an adult in good health. Written as DNA, the CDR3 is TGTGCCAGCAGTGGGGACGACAATGAGCAGTTCTTC. It encodes CASSGDDNEQFF. The full variable domain, in which reference TRBV2 and TRBJ2-1 provide the parts outside the CDR3, is EPEVTQTPSHQVTQMGQEVILRCVPISNHLYFYWYRQILGQKVEFLVSFYNNEISEKSEIFDDQFSVERPDGSNFTLKIRSTKLEDSAMYFCASSGDDNEQFFGPGTRLTVL.